This T cell receptor beta chain was identified in a study of T cell responses to AZD1222 COVID-19 vaccine. Germline V gene data show CDR1 as SGHRS and CDR2 as YFSETQ. This CDR3 comprises 15 residues. Trimming removed 0 bases from V and 8 bases from J, with 15 bases in between. The protocol was immunoSEQ multiplex PCR, while the TCRdb copy is restricted to in-frame clones and leaves out a portion. The sample holds fewer than 150,000 clones, more than 85% seen once. This TCR was recovered from an adult in good health. Sample: peripheral blood, taken on day 0 of AZD1222 vaccination. The rearrangement uses TRBV5-1 and TRBJ2-1; D may match TRBD1 or TRBD2 (6 bases each). The CDR3 region has the DNA TGCGCCAGCAGCTTGGACCTGGGGGGCCTAGATGAGCAGTTCTTC. As protein: CASSLDLGGLDEQFF.